This T cell receptor beta chain was retrieved from a study of blood T cell repertoires in COVID-19. In the authors' methods: Estimated nucleated cell counts came from reference gene primer amplification. Some clones are missing from TCRdb's copy, which holds only in-frame ones; the method was immunoSEQ multiplex PCR. That table furnishes V, J and clone size, whereas the DNA furnished D and trimming. The table includes 150,000 to 200,000 clones, about 86% detected once. Sequencing was carried out using peripheral blood. This clonotype was obtained from a woman aged 25 to 39 with active or convalescent COVID-19.

The CDR3: CASSQGGTSLRVDTQYF. CDR3 bases: TGTGCCAGCAGCCAAGGGGGAACTAGCCTCAGGGTAGATACGCAGTATTTT. The genes are TRBV3-1 (or the pseudogene TRBV3-2) and TRBJ2-3; possible D gene TRBD2, 6 bases. CDR1 LGHDT and CDR2 YNNKEL come from the germline V gene (reference sequence). The V gene lost 1 base and the J gene lost 5 bases, with 19 bases spanning the gap. The CDR3 has 17 residues.